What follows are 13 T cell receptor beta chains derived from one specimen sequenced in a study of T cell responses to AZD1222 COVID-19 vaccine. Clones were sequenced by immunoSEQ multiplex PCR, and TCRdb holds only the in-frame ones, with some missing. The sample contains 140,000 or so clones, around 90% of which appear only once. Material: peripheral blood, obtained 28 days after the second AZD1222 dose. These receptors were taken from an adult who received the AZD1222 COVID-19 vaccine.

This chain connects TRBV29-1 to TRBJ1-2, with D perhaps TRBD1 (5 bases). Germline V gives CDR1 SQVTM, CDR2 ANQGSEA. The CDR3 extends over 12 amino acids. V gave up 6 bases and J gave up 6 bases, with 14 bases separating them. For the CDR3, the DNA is TGCAGCGTAGCCCCGACAGAGGATGGCTACACCTTC. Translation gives CSVAPTEDGYTF.

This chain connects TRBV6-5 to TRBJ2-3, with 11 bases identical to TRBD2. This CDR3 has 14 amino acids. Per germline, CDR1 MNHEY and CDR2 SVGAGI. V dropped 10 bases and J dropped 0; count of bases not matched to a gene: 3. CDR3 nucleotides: TGTGCCATCCGGACTAGCGGGAGCACAGATACGCAGTATTTT. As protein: CAIRTSGSTDTQYF.

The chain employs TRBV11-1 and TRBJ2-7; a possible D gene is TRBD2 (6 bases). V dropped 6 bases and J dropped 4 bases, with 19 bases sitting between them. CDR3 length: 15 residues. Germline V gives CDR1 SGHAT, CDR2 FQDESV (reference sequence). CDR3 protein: CASSLTGTGWYEQYF. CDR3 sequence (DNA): TGTGCCAGCAGTTTGACCGGGACTGGATGGTACGAGCAGTACTTC. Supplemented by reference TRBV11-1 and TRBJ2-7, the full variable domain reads EAEVAQSPRYKITEKSQAVAFWCDPISGHATLYWYRQILGQGPELLVQFQDESVVDDSQLPKDRFSAERLKGVDSTLKIQPAELGDSAMYLCASSLTGTGWYEQYFGPGTRLTVT.

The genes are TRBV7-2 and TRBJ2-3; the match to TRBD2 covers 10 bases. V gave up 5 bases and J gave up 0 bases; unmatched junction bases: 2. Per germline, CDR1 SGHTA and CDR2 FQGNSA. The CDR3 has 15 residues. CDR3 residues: CASSKLAGSTDTQYF. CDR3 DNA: TGTGCCAGCAGCAAACTAGCGGGGAGCACAGATACGCAGTATTTT.

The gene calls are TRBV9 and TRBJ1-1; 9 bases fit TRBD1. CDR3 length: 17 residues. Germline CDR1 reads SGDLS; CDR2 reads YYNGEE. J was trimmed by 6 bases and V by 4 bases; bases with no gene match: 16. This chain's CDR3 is CASSTTPGQGGFAEAFF. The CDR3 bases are TGTGCCAGCAGCACAACCCCGGGACAGGGAGGTTTCGCTGAAGCTTTCTTT.

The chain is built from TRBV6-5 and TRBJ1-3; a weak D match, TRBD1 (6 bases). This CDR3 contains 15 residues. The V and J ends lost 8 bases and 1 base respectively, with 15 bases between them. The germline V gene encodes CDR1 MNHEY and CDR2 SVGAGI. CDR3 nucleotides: TGTGCCAGCTTTTCCCCGACAGGTTCTGGAAACACCATATATTTT. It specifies CASFSPTGSGNTIYF.

CDR3 nucleotides: TGTGCCAGCCTCAGGGGGTTGGGTTCACCCCTCCACTTT. It translates to CASLRGLGSPLHF. The chain joins TRBV2 to TRBJ1-6; 7 bases align to TRBD1. Germline V lookup: CDR1 SNHLY, CDR2 FYNNEI. V lost 8 bases to trimming and J lost 9 bases; unmatched junction nucleotides: 7. The CDR3 sequence is 13 residues long.

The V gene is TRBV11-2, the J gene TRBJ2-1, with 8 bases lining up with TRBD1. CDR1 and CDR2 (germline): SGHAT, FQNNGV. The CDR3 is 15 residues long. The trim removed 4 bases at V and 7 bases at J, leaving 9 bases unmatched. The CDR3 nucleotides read TGTGCCAGCAGCTCACTGACAGGGGCCGTAAATGAGCAGTTCTTC. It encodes CASSSLTGAVNEQFF.

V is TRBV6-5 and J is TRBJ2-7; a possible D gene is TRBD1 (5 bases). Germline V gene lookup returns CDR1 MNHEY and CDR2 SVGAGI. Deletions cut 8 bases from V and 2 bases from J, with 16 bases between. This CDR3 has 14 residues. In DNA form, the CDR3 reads TGTGCCAGCCATGGCGCGAGACAGCCCTACGAGCAGTACTTC. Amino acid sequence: CASHGARQPYEQYF.

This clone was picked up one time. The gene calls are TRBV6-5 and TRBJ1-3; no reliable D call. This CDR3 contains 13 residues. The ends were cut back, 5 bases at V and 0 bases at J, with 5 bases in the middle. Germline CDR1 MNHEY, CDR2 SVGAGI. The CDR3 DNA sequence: TGTGCCAGCAGTCTCAGCTCTGGAAACACCATATATTTT. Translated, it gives CASSLSSGNTIYF.

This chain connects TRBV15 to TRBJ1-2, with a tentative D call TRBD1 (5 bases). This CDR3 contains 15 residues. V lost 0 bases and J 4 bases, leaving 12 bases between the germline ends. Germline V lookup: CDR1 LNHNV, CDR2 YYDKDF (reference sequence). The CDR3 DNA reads TGTGCCACCAGCAGAGATACAAAGGACATCTATGGCTACACCTTC. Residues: CATSRDTKDIYGYTF.

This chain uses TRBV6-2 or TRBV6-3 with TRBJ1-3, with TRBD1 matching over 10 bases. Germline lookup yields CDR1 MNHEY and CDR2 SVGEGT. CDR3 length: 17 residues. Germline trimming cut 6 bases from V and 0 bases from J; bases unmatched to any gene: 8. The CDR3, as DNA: TGTGCCAGCAGCCGGACAGGGGGAGTTCTCTCTGGAAACACCATATATTTT. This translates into CASSRTGGVLSGNTIYF.

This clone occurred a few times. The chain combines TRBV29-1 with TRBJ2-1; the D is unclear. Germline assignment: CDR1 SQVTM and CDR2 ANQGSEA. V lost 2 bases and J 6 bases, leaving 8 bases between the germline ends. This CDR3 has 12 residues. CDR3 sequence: CSVERQPNEQFF. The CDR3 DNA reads TGCAGCGTTGAAAGGCAACCCAATGAGCAGTTCTTC.